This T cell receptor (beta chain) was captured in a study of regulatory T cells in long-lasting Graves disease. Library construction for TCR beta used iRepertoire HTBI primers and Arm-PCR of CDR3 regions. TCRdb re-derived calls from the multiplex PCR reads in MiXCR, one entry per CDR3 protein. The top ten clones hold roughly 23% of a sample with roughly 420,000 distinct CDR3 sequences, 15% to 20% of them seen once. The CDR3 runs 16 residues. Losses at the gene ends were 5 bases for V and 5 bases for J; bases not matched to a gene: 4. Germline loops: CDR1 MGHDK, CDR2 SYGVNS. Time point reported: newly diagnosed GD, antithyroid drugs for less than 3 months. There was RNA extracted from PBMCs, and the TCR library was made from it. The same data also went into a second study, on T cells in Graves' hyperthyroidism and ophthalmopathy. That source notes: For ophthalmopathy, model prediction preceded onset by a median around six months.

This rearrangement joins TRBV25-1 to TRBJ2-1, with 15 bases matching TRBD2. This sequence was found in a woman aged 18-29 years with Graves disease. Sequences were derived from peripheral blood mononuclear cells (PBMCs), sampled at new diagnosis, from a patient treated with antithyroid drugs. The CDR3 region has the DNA TGTGCCAGCAGTCGGACTAGCGGGAGGGGGGACAATGAGCAGTTCTTC. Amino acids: CASSRTSGRGDNEQFF.